Listed below are T cell receptor beta chains from one sample, sequenced in a study of cytomegalovirus exposure and HLA in healthy donors. Profiling relied on immunoSEQ multiplex PCR, and the TCRdb table lists in-frame clones only, not all of them. The table shows approximately 130,000 clones, with 75% to 90% occurring only once. The specimen was PBMCs. The receptors stem from a woman in her thirties or forties in good health and CMV-seronegative. Each CDR3 is given with its conserved first and last residue. Each record gives: V gene, J gene, clone size, CDR3 protein. Expanded clones are given a class, and other clones once, few, many or no size at all.

TRBV28,TRBJ2-1,.,CASSWREGNNEQFF
TRBV6-6,TRBJ2-7,.,CASSPMGGGASYEQYF
TRBV13,TRBJ2-7,.,CASSWTGNEQYF
TRBV6-1,TRBJ2-2,.,CASSAYGTGTSGELFF
TRBV9,TRBJ2-2,.,CASSVGGGGPGGELFF
TRBV5-8,TRBJ2-3,.,CAGSLPGQGTDTQYF
TRBV27,TRBJ2-5,.,CASSRGWGTGAETQYF
TRBV9,TRBJ1-1,.,CASSVAGGSTEAFF
TRBV6-6,TRBJ1-1,few,CASSRQGEDTEAFF
TRBV2,TRBJ2-3,.,CARQTSGGSTDTQYF
TRBV25-1,TRBJ1-1,once,CASSETGGNTEAFF
TRBV18,TRBJ1-4,once,CASSGAPTNEKLFF
TRBV29-1,TRBJ1-4,.,CSASLFEKLFF
TRBV6-5,TRBJ2-5,once,CASSDSGEQYF
TRBV6-5,TRBJ2-7,.,CASSYGLQYEQYF
TRBV5-1,TRBJ2-1,.,CASSSYNEQFF
TRBV4-1,TRBJ2-2,.,CASSQSGTGAGGELFF
TRBV9,TRBJ2-7,.,CASSRGLSYEQYF
TRBV19,TRBJ2-7,once,CASSIPGSGHYEQYF
TRBV9,TRBJ2-6,.,CASSASLTSGGIAGANVLTF
TRBV2,TRBJ1-1,many,CASSDSGRGSWGTEAFF
TRBV4-1,TRBJ1-2,.,CASSQDTGGGYTF